Listed below are T cell receptor beta chains from one sample, sequenced in a study of T-cell memory formation after mild COVID-19. TCRdb independently ran MiXCR on the 5' RACE reads; one entry per CDR3 protein. The sample yields 400,000 to 550,000 distinct CDR3 sequences, 20% to 25% seen once. Sequenced: PBMCs or a T cell subset sorted from them (not recorded which). These receptors all come from an adult woman who had mild COVID-19 (a few samples of this study predate the infection). Cell type and time point are not known. Both conserved end residues are part of each CDR3.

TRBV4-1	TRBJ2-7	CASSQSPRGDWGEQYF
TRBV24-1	TRBJ2-1	CATSDFPGLASAREQFF
TRBV19	TRBJ1-6	CANLGRVKNSPLHF
TRBV20-1	TRBJ2-1	CSARGAGGRLYNEQFF
TRBV7-9	TRBJ2-2	CASSSRDREPTNTGELFF
TRBV5-1	TRBJ2-3	CASSLAGKPGTDTQYF
TRBV20-1	TRBJ2-1	CSARRVSYNEQFF
TRBV27	TRBJ1-1	CASGRRDSNTEAFF
TRBV11-2	TRBJ2-1	CASSSSGYSEQFF
TRBV5-1	TRBJ2-7	CASSRTGDYEQYF
TRBV30	TRBJ2-1	CAWSSQGLHEQFF
TRBV6-5	TRBJ2-2	CASSPGQGENTGELFF
TRBV14	TRBJ2-7	CASSQDWIPYEQYF
TRBV15	TRBJ2-5	CATSRVLAGEETQYF
TRBV3-1	TRBJ2-7	CASSQGLHSYEQYF
TRBV6-5	TRBJ2-1	CASRAGGPRSNEQFF
TRBV7-9	TRBJ1-2	CASSYQGYGYTF
TRBV20-1	TRBJ2-1	CSARDLPSGGYEQFF
TRBV11-3	TRBJ2-7	CASSYGTSGAIYEQYF
TRBV9	TRBJ2-3	CASSVGTPLRAQYF
TRBV2	TRBJ2-3	CASIKEGFGTDTQYF
TRBV20-1	TRBJ1-2	CSARDRLGYTF
TRBV12-3/TRBV12-4	TRBJ2-1	CASSLGGRAINEQFF
TRBV4-1	TRBJ2-2	CASSQVVGGKNTGELFF
TRBV9	TRBJ2-7	CASSPRDWAYEQYF
TRBV6-2/TRBV6-3	TRBJ1-2	CASSWTGPYGYTF
TRBV4-1	TRBJ2-1	CASSQDPRVYNEQFF
TRBV6-1	TRBJ1-3	CASSEYGGNTIYF
TRBV20-1	TRBJ1-1	CSARDRGNTEAFF
TRBV7-9	TRBJ2-2	CASSSPMAGGTGELFF
TRBV6-5	TRBJ1-5	CASRPRQGWNQPQHF
TRBV5-1	TRBJ2-2	CASSLVGTGFAGELFF
TRBV7-2	TRBJ2-2	CASSRSGRGYTGELFF
TRBV9	TRBJ2-1	CASSVGLLAGADEQFF
TRBV4-2	TRBJ2-2	CASSQVGSVAWTGELFF
TRBV23-1	TRBJ2-1	CASSQSGSSEQFF
TRBV12-3/TRBV12-4	TRBJ2-7	CASSERQEQYF
TRBV27	TRBJ2-1	CASSFLALTGTGESNEQFF
TRBV5-1	TRBJ2-1	CASSASGRGREQFF
TRBV7-9	TRBJ2-5	CASSPGDETQYF
TRBV20-1	TRBJ2-1	CSAATGLAHNEQFF
TRBV7-2	TRBJ1-1	CASSEQPADPEAFF
TRBV18	TRBJ2-4	CASSPTGVGNIQYF
TRBV20-1	TRBJ2-1	CSARLAGGNEQFF
TRBV25-1	TRBJ1-4	CASSAGQWTNEKLFF
TRBV27	TRBJ1-1	CASHDGGRVTEAFF
TRBV4-1	TRBJ2-2	CASSQGLAGSGTGELFF
TRBV30	TRBJ2-5	CAWALGFQETQYF
TRBV30	TRBJ2-3	CAWVPSGVSTDTQYF
TRBV18	TRBJ2-7	CASSPVSDEQYF